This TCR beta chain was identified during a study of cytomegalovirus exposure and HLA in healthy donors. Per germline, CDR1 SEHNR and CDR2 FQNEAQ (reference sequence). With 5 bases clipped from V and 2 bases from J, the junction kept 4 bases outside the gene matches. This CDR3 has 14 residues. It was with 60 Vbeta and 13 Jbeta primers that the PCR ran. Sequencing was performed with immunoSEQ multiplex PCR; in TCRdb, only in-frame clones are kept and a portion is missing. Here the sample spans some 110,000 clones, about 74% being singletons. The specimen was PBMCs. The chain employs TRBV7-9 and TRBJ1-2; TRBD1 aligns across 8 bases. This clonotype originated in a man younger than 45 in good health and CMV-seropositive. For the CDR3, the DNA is TGTGCCAGCAGCCCCGGACAGGGAAACTATGGCTACACCTTC. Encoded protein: CASSPGQGNYGYTF.